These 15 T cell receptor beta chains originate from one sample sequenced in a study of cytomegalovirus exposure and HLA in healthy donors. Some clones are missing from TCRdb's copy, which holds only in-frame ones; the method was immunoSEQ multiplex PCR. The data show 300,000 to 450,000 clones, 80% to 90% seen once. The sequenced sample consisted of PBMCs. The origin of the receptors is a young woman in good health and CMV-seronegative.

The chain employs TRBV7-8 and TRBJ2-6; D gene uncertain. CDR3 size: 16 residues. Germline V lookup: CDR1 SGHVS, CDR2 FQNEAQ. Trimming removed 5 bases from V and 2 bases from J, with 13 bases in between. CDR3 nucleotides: TGTGCCAGCAGCCCCGACACCCAGGCTGGGGCCAACGTCCTGACTTTC. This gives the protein CASSPDTQAGANVLTF.

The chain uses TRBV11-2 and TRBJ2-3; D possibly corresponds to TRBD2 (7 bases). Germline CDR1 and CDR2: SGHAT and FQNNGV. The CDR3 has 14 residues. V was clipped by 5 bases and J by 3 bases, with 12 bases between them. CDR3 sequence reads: CASSRGGGTDTQYF. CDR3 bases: TGTGCCAGCAGCCGAGGGGGGGGGACAGATACGCAGTATTTT. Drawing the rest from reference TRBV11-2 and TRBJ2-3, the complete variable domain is EAGVAQSPRYKIIEKRQSVAFWCNPISGHATLYWYQQILGQGPKLLIQFQNNGVVDDSQLPKDRFSAERLKGVDSTLKIQPAKLEDSAVYLCASSRGGGTDTQYFGPGTRLTVL.

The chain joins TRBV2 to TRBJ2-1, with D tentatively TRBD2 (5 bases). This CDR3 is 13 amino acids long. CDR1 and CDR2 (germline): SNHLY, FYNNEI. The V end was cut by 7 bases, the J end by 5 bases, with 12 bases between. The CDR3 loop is CASNWTPNNEQFF. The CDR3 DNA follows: TGTGCCAGCAACTGGACTCCGAACAATGAGCAGTTCTTC.

The CDR3 nucleotides read TGCGCCAGCAGCCAAGTGAGAGGGAAAGGCTACACCTTC. It is translated as CASSQVRGKGYTF. The chain uses TRBV4-1 and TRBJ1-2; D call uncertain. In germline, CDR1 is MGHRA, CDR2 YSYEKL. Trimming left V 1 base short and J 8 bases short, with 11 bases between. The CDR3 loop spans 13 amino acids.

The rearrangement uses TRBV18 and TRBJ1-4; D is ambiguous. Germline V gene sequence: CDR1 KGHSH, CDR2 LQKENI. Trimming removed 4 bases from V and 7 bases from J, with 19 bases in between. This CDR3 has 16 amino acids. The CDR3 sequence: CASSLKVPGSTEKLFF. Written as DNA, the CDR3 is TGTGCCAGCTCACTAAAGGTCCCGGGGTCAACTGAAAAACTGTTTTTT.

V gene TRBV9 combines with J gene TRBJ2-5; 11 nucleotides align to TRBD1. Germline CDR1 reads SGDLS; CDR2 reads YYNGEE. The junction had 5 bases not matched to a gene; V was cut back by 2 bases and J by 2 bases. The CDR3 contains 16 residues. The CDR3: CASSVGTGGIQETQYF. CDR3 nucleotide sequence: TGTGCCAGCAGCGTGGGGACAGGGGGGATACAAGAGACCCAGTACTTC.

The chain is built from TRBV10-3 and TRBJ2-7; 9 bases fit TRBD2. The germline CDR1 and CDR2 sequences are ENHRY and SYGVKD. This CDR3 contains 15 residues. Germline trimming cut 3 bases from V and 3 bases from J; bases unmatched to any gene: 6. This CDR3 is CAISEGGAGGYEQYF. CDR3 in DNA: TGTGCCATCAGTGAAGGAGGAGCGGGGGGCTACGAGCAGTACTTC.

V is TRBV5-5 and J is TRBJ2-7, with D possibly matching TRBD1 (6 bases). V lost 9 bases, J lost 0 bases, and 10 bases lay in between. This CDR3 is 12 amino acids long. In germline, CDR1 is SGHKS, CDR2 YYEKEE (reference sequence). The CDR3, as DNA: TGTGCCACCCAGGGGCTCTCCTACGAGCAGTACTTC. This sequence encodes CATQGLSYEQYF.

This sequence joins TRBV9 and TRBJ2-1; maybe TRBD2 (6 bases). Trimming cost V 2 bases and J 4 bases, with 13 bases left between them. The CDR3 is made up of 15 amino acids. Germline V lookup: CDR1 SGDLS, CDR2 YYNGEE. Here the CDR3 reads CASSVSGPGYNEQFF. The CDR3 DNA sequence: TGTGCCAGCAGCGTTAGCGGACCCGGTTACAATGAGCAGTTCTTC.

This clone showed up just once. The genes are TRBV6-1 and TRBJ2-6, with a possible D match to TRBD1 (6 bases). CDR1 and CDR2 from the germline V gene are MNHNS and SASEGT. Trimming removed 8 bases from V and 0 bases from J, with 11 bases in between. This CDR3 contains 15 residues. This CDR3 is CASGEQGSGANVLTF. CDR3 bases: TGTGCCAGCGGGGAACAGGGCTCTGGGGCCAACGTCCTGACTTTC.

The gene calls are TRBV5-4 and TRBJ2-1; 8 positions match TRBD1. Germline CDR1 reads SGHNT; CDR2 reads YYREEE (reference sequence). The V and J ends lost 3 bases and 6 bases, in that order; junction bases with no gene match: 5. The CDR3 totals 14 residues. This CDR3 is CASSSRTGSNEQFF. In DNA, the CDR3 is TGTGCCAGCAGCTCCCGGACAGGGAGCAATGAGCAGTTCTTC.

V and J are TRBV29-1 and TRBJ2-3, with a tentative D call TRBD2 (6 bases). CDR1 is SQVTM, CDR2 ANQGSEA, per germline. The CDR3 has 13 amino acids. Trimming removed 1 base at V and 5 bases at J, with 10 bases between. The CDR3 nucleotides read TGCAGCGTTGAAGGGAGGGCCGGAGATACGCAGTATTTT. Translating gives CSVEGRAGDTQYF.

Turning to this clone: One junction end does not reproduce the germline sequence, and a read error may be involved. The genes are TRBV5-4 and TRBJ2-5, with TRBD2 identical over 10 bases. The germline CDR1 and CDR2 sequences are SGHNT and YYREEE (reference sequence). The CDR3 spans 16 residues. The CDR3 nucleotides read TGTGCCAGCAGTCACGGTCAGTCTAGCGGGGGATCGACCGAGTACTTC. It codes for CASSHGQSSGGSTEYF.

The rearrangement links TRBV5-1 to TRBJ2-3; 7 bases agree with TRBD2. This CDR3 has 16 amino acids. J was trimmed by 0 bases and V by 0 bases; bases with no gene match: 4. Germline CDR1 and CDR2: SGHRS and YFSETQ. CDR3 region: CASSLARELSTDTQYF. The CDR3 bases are TGCGCCAGCAGCTTGGCGCGGGAGCTGAGCACAGATACGCAGTATTTT.

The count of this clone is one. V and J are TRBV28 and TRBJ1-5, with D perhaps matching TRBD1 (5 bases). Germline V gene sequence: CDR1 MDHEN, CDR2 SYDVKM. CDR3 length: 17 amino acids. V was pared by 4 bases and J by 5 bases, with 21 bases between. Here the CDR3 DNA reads TGTGCCAGCAGTTCTAAACGCAGCGACAGAATCTATCAGCCCCAGCATTTT. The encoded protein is CASSSKRSDRIYQPQHF.